This T cell receptor beta chain was captured by sequencing in a study of blood T cell repertoires in COVID-19 (dated by TCRdb to the early 2020s). Concerning the study at large: Samples from collaborators originated in the United States, Italy and Spain and spanned both the acute and convalescent phases of COVID-19. The prospective study material was composed of cDNA or gDNA derived from T cells, B-cell-depleted T cells, or PBMCs. A freely available public database, intended as a resource for researchers studying the immune response to SARS-CoV-2, is where the repertoires were released. A de-identified subject ID, COVID-19 status, age in years and sex were almost always included in the sample metadata. Where available, HLA class I and class II types were obtained from metadata supplied by the sample provider rather than from assay-based typing. Deeply sampled blood TCRbeta repertoires from subjects exposed to, actively infected with, or recovered from COVID-19 were included in the dataset. Samples came from the ongoing ImmuneRACE study (first 160 participants) plus 1,254 subjects from 6 global collaborators. Overall study outcomes, separate from this receptor: Clinical and demographic metadata were provided uncurated, with the amount varying by source and participant.

This clone is a singleton in its sample. The target of this receptor is not known. Base qualities are not provided; no much larger clone lies one nucleotide away. TCRbeta CDR3 regions were amplified from genomic DNA using the immunoSEQ Assay, a bias-controlled multiplex PCR. For the original study's pipeline: The number of nucleated cells in each sample was estimated by amplification of reference gene primers within the assay. To quantify the absolute abundance of each unique TCRbeta CDR3 rearrangement, sequence reads were collapsed and filtered. Productive Simpson clonality was computed per sample as the square root of Simpson's diversity index over productive rearrangements. TCRdb holds this immuneACCESS table with in-frame rearrangements only. Some clones are missing; in checked studies, unresolved V genes explain under half, and the rest has no known cause. The V and J calls and the clone size are those of that table, but D and trimming were determined from the DNA. Across this sample there are around 300,000 clones, with around nine tenths seen only once. The biggest ten clones account for 1.5% to 2% of the sample.

Enrolling through a virtual design, the prospective study's participants ranged in age from about 18 to 100 years and lived across more than 20 United States geographic areas. In the prospective study, participants were assigned to cohorts based on the clinical history participants reported in a screening survey and a study questionnaire. For ImmuneRACE Cohort 3, a participant was defined as recovered based on two consecutive negative NP/OP PCR tests, clearance by a healthcare professional, or resolution of symptoms. In the prospective study, whole blood, serum and a nasopharyngeal or oropharyngeal swab were collected from each participant by mobile phlebotomists. Participants in the prospective study had the option to provide additional blood draws and questionnaires over an approximately 2-month period. Prospective study blood samples were shipped either frozen or at room temperature before DNA extraction.

The germline V gene sets CDR1 to SGHRS and CDR2 to YFSETQ. Including cysteine and phenylalanine, the CDR3 has 12 amino acids. Left in the record is the CDR3 DNA by itself, 36 bases read in frame from the first base. Trimming removed 4 bases from V and 5 bases from J, leaving 9 bases between the germline ends. The TCR originated in a woman aged 40 to 55 who had recovered from COVID-19. The chain employs TRBV5-1 and TRBJ2-5; too little of a D gene remains to name it. Sequenced: PBMCs or T cells enriched from blood (not recorded which). The nucleotides are TGCGCCAGCAGCCCCCCCGGGGAGACCCAGTACTTC. The resulting protein is CASSPPGETQYF.